The rows below give T cell receptor beta chains drawn from one sample of a study of T cell repertoires in cytomegalovirus infection. Using its own MiXCR run on the reads, TCRdb lists one record per CDR3 protein. This table has roughly 720,000 distinct CDR3 sequences, 35% appearing once. What was sequenced was PBMCs. The receptor set was obtained from a human donor in good health (CMV status not recorded). Some clones in this sample may be carry-over from other donors' samples. Both conserved end residues are part of each CDR3.

CDR3 length | V gene | CDR3 protein
16 | TRBV7-6 | CASSLGGGPSTDTQYF
14 | TRBV20-1 | CSPQPGHLNTEAFF
15 | TRBV7-2 | CASSYLAGGADTQYF
18 | TRBV20-1 | CSARGVRGRLAGPDTQYF
12 | TRBV11-1 | CASSQQGTAYTF
14 | TRBV6-5 | CASSRQGQFYGYTF
16 | TRBV4-1 | CASSRALGRGGQPQHF
13 | TRBV10-3 | CAIRVYLNTEAFF
14 | TRBV9 | CASSDLRDPDTQYF
12 | TRBV7-9 | CASSWVGNTIYF
14 | TRBV19 | CASTVTAVRTEAFF
14 | TRBV27 | CASSLSGLRQPQHF
13 | TRBV20-1 | CSARLAGVYEQYF
14 | TRBV6-2/TRBV6-3 | CASSHRANTGELFF
17 | TRBV20-1 | CSATLRRGSTPSGELFF
11 | TRBV7-8 | CASSLVGEQYF
15 | TRBV7-3 | CASSPLAGGADTQYF
12 | TRBV20-1 | CSAREKNQPQHF
16 | TRBV18 | CASSPDPGQGSYEQYF
13 | TRBV12-3/TRBV12-4 | CASRLMMYAEAFF
13 | TRBV10-3 | CAISGTAAETQYF
15 | TRBV19 | CASSIKQTLYNEQFF
14 | TRBV7-2 | CASSPDPGNTEAFF
16 | TRBV19 | CASRLRDREFGQPQHF
15 | TRBV2 | CASSLGSGNYNEQFF